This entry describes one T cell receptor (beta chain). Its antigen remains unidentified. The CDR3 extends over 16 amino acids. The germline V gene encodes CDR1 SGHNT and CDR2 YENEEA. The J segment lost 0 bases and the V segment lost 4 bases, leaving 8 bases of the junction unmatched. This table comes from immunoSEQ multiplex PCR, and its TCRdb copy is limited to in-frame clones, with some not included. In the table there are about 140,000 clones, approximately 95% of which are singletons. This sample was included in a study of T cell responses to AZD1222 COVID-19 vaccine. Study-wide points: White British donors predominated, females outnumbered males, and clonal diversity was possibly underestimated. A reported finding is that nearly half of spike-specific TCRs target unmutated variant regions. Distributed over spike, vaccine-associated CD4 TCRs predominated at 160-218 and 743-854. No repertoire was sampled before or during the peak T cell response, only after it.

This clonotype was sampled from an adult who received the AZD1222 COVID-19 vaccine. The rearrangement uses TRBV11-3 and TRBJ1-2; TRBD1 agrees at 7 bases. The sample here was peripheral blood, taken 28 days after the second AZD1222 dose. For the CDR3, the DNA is TGTGCCAGCAGCTCCACTCCAGGGGGTCCTAACTATGGCTACACCTTC. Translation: CASSSTPGGPNYGYTF.